A single sample gave rise to the 27 T cell receptor beta chains below, sequenced in a study of cytomegalovirus exposure and HLA in healthy donors. PCR involved 60 Vbeta and 13 Jbeta primers. The data were produced by immunoSEQ multiplex PCR, yet TCRdb's version contains in-frame clones alone and is incomplete. The repertoire consists of about 110,000 clones, with 70% to 85% occurring once and the leading ten covering 0.6% to 1%. Material: PBMCs. The receptors here all came from a boy aged 5-17 years in good health and CMV-seronegative.

This chain connects TRBV6-6 to TRBJ2-7, with D unclear. This CDR3 has 12 residues. Germline values: CDR1 MNHNY, CDR2 SVGAGI (reference sequence). V gave up 0 bases and J gave up 7 bases, with 7 bases separating them. This chain's CDR3 is CASSYSVGEQYF. The CDR3, as DNA: TGTGCCAGCAGTTACTCGGTCGGGGAGCAGTACTTC.

The chain links TRBV18 to TRBJ1-5, with D unclear. Trimming took 6 bases from V and 3 from J, leaving 18 bases between them. Germline-derived CDR1 and CDR2 are KGHSH and LQKENI. CDR3 length equals 16 residues. This chain's CDR3 is CASSPDYRRPNQPQHF. CDR3 nucleotides: TGTGCCAGCTCCCCCGATTACAGAAGACCCAATCAGCCCCAGCATTTT.

The CDR3, as DNA: TGTGCCAGCAAAATCCTAGGACAGATTCCGCCCCAGCATTTT. Its translation is CASKILGQIPPQHF. The rearrangement uses TRBV21-1 and TRBJ1-5; the D call of TRBD1 is as the table states it, not checked on the DNA. TRBV21-1 is given as a pseudogene. This CDR3 has 14 amino acids.

The sample holds one count of this clone. V and J are TRBV2 and TRBJ1-2; the D gene is possibly TRBD1 (6 bases). Trimming cost V 5 bases and J 3 bases, with 7 bases left between them. This CDR3 has 12 residues. From germline, CDR1 is SNHLY and CDR2 FYNNEI. CDR3 nucleotide sequence: TGTGCCAGCAGTAGGACAGACTATGGCTACACCTTC. It specifies CASSRTDYGYTF.

The chain couples TRBV7-2 to TRBJ2-7; D not certain. Looked up from germline, CDR1 is SGHTA and CDR2 is FQGNSA. The CDR3 consists of 20 residues. The ends were cut back, 0 bases at V and 2 bases at J, with 26 bases in the middle. Here the CDR3 reads CASSLANPSTVEQIAYEQYF. The CDR3 nucleotides are TGTGCCAGCAGCTTAGCGAACCCCTCAACAGTGGAACAGATAGCCTACGAGCAGTACTTC.

The V gene is TRBV2, the J gene TRBJ2-3; D is ambiguous. CDR1 and CDR2 (germline): SNHLY, FYNNEI. This CDR3 region has 13 residues. Trimming took off 6 bases at V and 1 base at J, with 8 bases between the two ends. The CDR3 spells CASRRSGTDTQYF. The DNA of the CDR3 is TGTGCCAGCAGGCGGTCCGGCACAGATACGCAGTATTTT.

This CDR3 reads CASSSAGTSGYNEQFF. In nucleotides, the CDR3 is TGTGCCAGCAGCAGCGCCGGGACTAGCGGCTACAATGAGCAGTTCTTC. The rearrangement joins TRBV7-9 to TRBJ2-1, with 11 bases matching TRBD2. Germline V gene data show CDR1 as SEHNR and CDR2 as FQNEAQ (reference sequence). With 5 bases clipped from V and 3 bases from J, the junction kept 6 bases outside the gene matches. The CDR3 loop spans 16 amino acids.

The chain uses TRBV5-4 and TRBJ2-1; D is perhaps TRBD2 (7 bases). V was trimmed by 1 base and J by 6 bases, leaving 14 bases between them. The CDR3 is 15 amino acids. Germline V lookup: CDR1 SGHNT, CDR2 YYREEE (reference sequence). The CDR3 sequence is CASSLSGGSINEQFF. The CDR3 nucleotides read TGTGCCAGCAGCTTGTCGGGGGGCAGTATCAATGAGCAGTTCTTC.

This clone was counted only a few times. This chain links TRBV7-9 with TRBJ2-7; TRBD2 agrees at 14 bases. In germline, CDR1 is SEHNR, CDR2 FQNEAQ (reference sequence). V was clipped by 3 bases and J by 5 bases; unmatched bases: 3. The CDR3 contains 15 residues. The CDR3 DNA is TGTGCCAGCAGCTTGGGGACTAGCGGGAGTAACGAGCAGTACTTC. Translated, it gives CASSLGTSGSNEQYF.

V usage is TRBV27 and J usage is TRBJ2-7; the match to TRBD2 covers 9 bases. The germline CDR1 and CDR2 sequences are MNHEY and SMNVEV (reference sequence). This CDR3 contains 14 residues. Trimming cost V 5 bases and J 6 bases; bases outside gene matches: 8. This CDR3 reads CASSPGTSLGEQYF. CDR3 in DNA: TGTGCCAGCAGTCCCGGGACTAGCCTGGGCGAGCAGTACTTC.

The chain joins TRBV7-9 to TRBJ1-1; TRBD1 matches at 7 bases. The V gene end was trimmed by 3 bases and the J gene end by 1 base; junction bases not matched to a gene: 11. From germline, CDR1 is SEHNR and CDR2 FQNEAQ (reference sequence). This CDR3 has 17 residues. CDR3 amino acids: CASSFIGKQGTNTEAFF. The CDR3 DNA is TGTGCCAGCAGCTTTATCGGAAAACAGGGGACGAACACTGAAGCTTTCTTT. Filled out from reference TRBV7-9 and TRBJ1-1, the complete variable domain reads DTGVSQNPRHKITKRGQNVTFRCDPISEHNRLYWYRQTLGQGPEFLTYFQNEAQLEKSRLLSDRFSAERPKGSFSTLEIQRTEQGDSAMYLCASSFIGKQGTNTEAFFGQGTRLTVV.

The DNA for the CDR3 is TGTGCCTGGAGTGATGGGACAGGGGACGGCTACACCTTC. Its protein product is CAWSDGTGDGYTF. This sequence joins TRBV30 and TRBJ1-2, with TRBD1 identical over 10 bases. The CDR3 contains 13 residues. V lost 1 base and J lost 8; bases outside the gene matches: 4. Germline V gene data show CDR1 as GTSNPN and CDR2 as SVGIG (reference sequence).

CDR3 amino acids: CASSPRTGSSPLHF. CDR3 nucleotides: TGTGCCAGCAGTCCGCGGACAGGTAGTTCACCCCTCCACTTT. This chain joins TRBV28 and TRBJ1-6, with TRBD1 identical over 7 bases. Trimming at V came to 5 bases and at J to 9 bases, leaving 7 bases not matched to a gene. The CDR3 has 14 amino acids. Germline V gene data show CDR1 as MDHEN and CDR2 as SYDVKM.

This rearrangement joins TRBV7-2 to TRBJ1-2; 7 nucleotides align to TRBD1. In germline, CDR1 is SGHTA, CDR2 FQGNSA. The CDR3 length is 15 residues. J gave up 4 bases and V 5 bases, and 10 bases lay outside the gene matches. The CDR3 bases are TGTGCCAGCAGCCCGCGGGACAGTCGTGCCTATGGCTACACCTTC. Protein: CASSPRDSRAYGYTF.

This clone was observed a handful of times. The chain links TRBV10-1 to TRBJ2-1, with D perhaps matching TRBD1 (5 bases). The CDR3 length is 15 residues. Germline-derived CDR1 and CDR2 are WNHNN and SYGVQD (reference sequence). Trimming removed 4 bases from V and 4 bases from J, with 14 bases in between. CDR3 amino acids: CASSGTPVKYNEQFF. CDR3 bases: TGCGCCAGCAGTGGGACACCCGTCAAGTACAATGAGCAGTTCTTC.

The V call is TRBV4-3, the J call TRBJ1-4, with 9 nucleotides matching TRBD1. After removal of 1 base from V and 5 bases from J, the junction contained 2 bases not matched to a gene. Per the germline V gene, CDR1 is LGHNA and CDR2 is YSLEER. CDR3 size: 15 residues. CDR3 loop: CASSQGTGENEKLFF. CDR3 DNA sequence: TGCGCCAGCAGCCAAGGGACAGGGGAGAATGAAAAACTGTTTTTT.

The J gene is TRBJ2-1, the V gene TRBV7-2; D is possibly TRBD2 (5 bases). The CDR3 has 14 residues. Germline values: CDR1 SGHTA, CDR2 FQGNSA. V gave up 8 bases and J gave up 0 bases, with 11 bases separating them. CDR3 amino acids: CASGWAGSYNEQFF. CDR3 nucleotides: TGTGCCAGCGGATGGGCGGGCTCCTACAATGAGCAGTTCTTC. Looking up the rest from reference TRBV7-2 and TRBJ2-1 gives the full variable domain: GAGVSQSPSNKVTEKGKDVELRCDPISGHTALYWYRQSLGQGLEFLIYFQGNSAPDKSGLPSDRFSAERTGGSVSTLTIQRTQQEDSAVYLCASGWAGSYNEQFFGPGTRLTVL.

This rearrangement joins TRBV5-1 to TRBJ1-2, with 9 bases matching TRBD1. CDR3 length: 13 residues. Looked up from germline, CDR1 is SGHRS and CDR2 is YFSETQ. The J segment lost 7 bases and the V segment lost 3 bases, leaving 4 bases of the junction unmatched. The CDR3 sequence is CASSSDRGSGYTF. In DNA form, the CDR3 reads TGCGCCAGCAGCTCCGACAGGGGGTCTGGCTACACCTTC.

The chain has TRBV19 and TRBJ2-1, with D possibly matching TRBD2 (5 bases). Trimming took off 0 bases at V and 0 bases at J, with 12 bases between the two ends. This CDR3 is 17 amino acids long. Germline V lookup: CDR1 LNHDA, CDR2 SQIVND (reference sequence). CDR3 bases: TGTGCCAGTAGTATAGATCGGAGGAGTAGCTCCTACAATGAGCAGTTCTTC. It is translated as CASSIDRRSSSYNEQFF. Looking up the rest from reference TRBV19 and TRBJ2-1 gives the full variable domain: DGGITQSPKYLFRKEGQNVTLSCEQNLNHDAMYWYRQDPGQGLRLIYYSQIVNDFQKGDIAEGYSVSREKKESFPLTVTSAQKNPTAFYLCASSIDRRSSSYNEQFFGPGTRLTVL.

The rearrangement links TRBV27 to TRBJ1-4; D is unclear. Trimming shortened V by 8 bases and J by 3 bases, and 16 bases separated the two germline ends. The germline V gene encodes CDR1 MNHEY and CDR2 SMNVEV (reference sequence). The CDR3 is 15 residues long. The CDR3 sequence is CASSQRGVSNEKLFF. CDR3 bases: TGTGCCAGCTCTCAGCGCGGGGTGTCTAATGAAAAACTGTTTTTT. Full variable domain (rest looked up from reference TRBV27 and TRBJ1-4): EAQVTQNPRYLITVTGKKLTVTCSQNMNHEYMSWYRQDPGLGLRQIYYSMNVEVTDKGDVPEGYKVSRKEKRNFPLILESPSPNQTSLYFCASSQRGVSNEKLFFGSGTQLSVL.

CDR3 bases: TGTGCCAGCAGTTATCTCCACACCGGGGAGCTGTTTTTT. Translation gives CASSYLHTGELFF. This chain joins TRBV6-6 and TRBJ2-2; D is unclear. The germline V gene encodes CDR1 MNHNY and CDR2 SVGAGI (reference sequence). Between the trimmed V and J ends, which lost 3 bases and 3 bases, there was a span of 5 bases. The CDR3 loop spans 13 amino acids.

The chain links TRBV19 to TRBJ1-1; 8 bases agree with TRBD1. The CDR3 sequence is 14 residues long. In germline, CDR1 is LNHDA, CDR2 SQIVND (reference sequence). Trimming removed 7 bases from V and 1 base from J; junction bases left unmatched: 5. The CDR3 loop reads CASTPTGANTEAFF. For the CDR3, the DNA is TGTGCCAGTACTCCGACAGGGGCGAACACTGAAGCTTTCTTT.

V gene TRBV29-1 combines with J gene TRBJ1-6; TRBD1 is a possible D gene (6 bases). V lost 6 bases to trimming and J lost 6 bases, with 12 bases between them. CDR1 and CDR2 from the germline V gene are SQVTM and ANQGSEA. This CDR3 has 13 residues. The CDR3 protein is CSVSTGFNSPLHF. DNA of the CDR3: TGCAGCGTATCGACAGGTTTTAATTCACCCCTCCACTTT.

V gene TRBV7-9 combines with J gene TRBJ1-4; 7 nucleotides agree with TRBD1. The CDR3 spans 15 residues. Germline trimming cut 4 bases from V and 5 bases from J; bases unmatched to any gene: 7. CDR1 is SEHNR, CDR2 FQNEAQ, per germline (reference sequence). In DNA, the CDR3 is TGTGCCAGCAGCTCCAGGGACAGTTCGAATGAAAAACTGTTTTTT. Translated: CASSSRDSSNEKLFF.

This chain uses TRBV7-8 with TRBJ1-5; 11 nucleotides line up with TRBD1. Unmatched junction bases numbered 11, after V lost 2 bases and J lost 2 bases. CDR1 is SGHVS, CDR2 FQNEAQ, per germline. This CDR3 comprises 19 residues. CDR3 sequence: CASSLYMRTGGIGNQPQHF. In DNA form, the CDR3 reads TGTGCCAGCAGCTTATATATGCGGACAGGGGGCATTGGCAATCAGCCCCAGCATTTT.

CDR3 in amino acids: CASSRSTGPSGANVLTF. The DNA of the CDR3 is TGTGCCAGCAGCCGGTCGACAGGGCCCTCTGGGGCCAACGTCCTGACTTTC. This chain links TRBV5-5 with TRBJ2-6, with 7 bases lining up with TRBD1. Germline CDR1 SGHKS, CDR2 YYEKEE (reference sequence). The CDR3 runs to 17 residues. With 4 bases clipped from V and 0 bases from J, the junction kept 7 bases outside the gene matches.

J is TRBJ2-5 and V is TRBV5-8; the D gene is possibly TRBD2 (6 bases). Germline values: CDR1 SGHTS, CDR2 YDEGEE. The CDR3 runs to 13 residues. V lost 4 bases to trimming and J lost 5 bases, with 12 bases between them. The chain's CDR3 is CASSPQGGETQYF. In nucleotides, the CDR3 is TGTGCCAGCAGCCCTCAGGGAGGTGAGACCCAGTACTTC.